The source of this T cell receptor beta chain is a study of OX40 agonist ivuxolimab in advanced cancers. Overall study: Among those enrolled, mean age was about 63 years (range roughly 23 to 79) and 75% to 85% were male. Among those treated, three patients had partial responses, one with hepatocellular carcinoma and two with cutaneous melanoma.

Measured with immunoSEQ multiplex PCR; TCRdb has only the in-frame clones, and not every one. The sample gives around 68,000 clones, approximately 84% of which show up once; roughly 16% is in the top ten. From germline, CDR1 is LNHDA and CDR2 SQIVND (reference sequence). The CDR3 contains 18 residues. V was pared by 1 base and J by 0 bases, with 19 bases between. The sequence came from an adult with an advanced solid tumor such as melanoma, head and neck, liver or kidney cancer. The gene calls are TRBV19 and TRBJ2-7; tentative D call: TRBD1 (5 bases). The sequences come from CD4+ or CD8+ T cells sorted from blood, collected in a trial of the OX40 agonist ivuxolimab. The CDR3 nucleotides read TGTGCCAGTAGTATAGGGACCGGCACAGGACGTCGCTCCTACGAGCAGTACTTC. This translates into CASSIGTGTGRRSYEQYF.